These T cell receptor beta chains were read from a single sample in a study of blood T cell repertoires in COVID-19. Only in-frame clones appear in the TCRdb table, and some are missing; sequencing was by immunoSEQ multiplex PCR. This sample carries about 480,000 clones, around 88% of them seen once, and the ten largest clones take 10% to 15%. Sample: peripheral blood. All receptors come from a woman aged 45-60 years with COVID-19, enrolled during active disease. Both conserved end residues are part of each CDR3. The D gene is left open where the match is weak. The listing skips clone size in some rows; elsewhere it reads once, few, many or a size class.

>TRBV7-2|TRBJ1-1|NA|NA
TGTGCCAGCAGCTTATTTAGAGAGGGAGCTTTCTTT
CASSLFREGAFF
>TRBV30|TRBJ2-5|NA|TRBD2
TGTGCCTGGAGTGTACGCCGGGGGGTCCAAGAGACCCAGTACTTC
CAWSVRRGVQETQYF
>TRBV28|TRBJ2-7|NA|NA
TGTGCCAGCAGCCCCGTCTCAACGACTGGAGAGCAGTACTTC
CASSPVSTTGEQYF
>TRBV2|TRBJ2-1|NA|TRBD1
TGTGCCAGCAGGGGTATTAAGAGGGGGCTTACATCCTACAATGAGCAGTTCTTC
CASRGIKRGLTSYNEQFF
>TRBV4-1|TRBJ1-4|NA|TRBD1
TGCGCCAGCAGCCACGCCGGGACAGGGGGCGTTGCAACTAATGAAAAACTGTTTTTT
CASSHAGTGGVATNEKLFF
>TRBV27|TRBJ1-1|NA|NA
TGTGCCAGCAGCTCCACCAGAGCAGGATACGGATTGTCTGAAGCTTTCTTT
CASSSTRAGYGLSEAFF
>TRBV18|TRBJ1-1|NA|NA
TGTGCCAGCTCACCGGGGGGTCCCGAAGCTTTCTTT
CASSPGGPEAFF
>TRBV6-5|TRBJ2-4|NA|NA
TGTGCCAGCAGTCCCCAGGCCAAAAACATTCAGTACTTC
CASSPQAKNIQYF
>TRBV11-1|TRBJ2-7|NA|NA
TGTGCCAGCAGCTCTAGACAGCTCTCCTACGAGCAGTACTTC
CASSSRQLSYEQYF
>TRBV2|TRBJ2-3|NA|TRBD2
TGTGCCAGCAGGAACAGAGCGGGGGCGACAGATACGCAGTATTTT
CASRNRAGATDTQYF
>TRBV28|TRBJ2-5|once|TRBD2
TGTGCCAGCAGTTTCCCGAGGAGCGGGGGGTCCCAAGAGACCCAGTACTTC
CASSFPRSGGSQETQYF
>TRBV6-1|TRBJ1-1|NA|NA
TGTGCCAGCAGTGAACGGACAGAAATAAACACTGAAGCTTTCTTT
CASSERTEINTEAFF
>TRBV7-6|TRBJ2-5|NA|TRBD1
TGTGCCAGCAGCCAAGCCCCGGGACAGGGAGAGACCCAGTACTTC
CASSQAPGQGETQYF
>TRBV27|TRBJ1-1|once|NA
TGTGCCAGCAGTACTCCAGGGGCGGTAGGCACTGAAGCTTTCTTT
CASSTPGAVGTEAFF
>TRBV27|TRBJ1-1|NA|NA
TGTGCCAGCAGTCCACAGGTTTCCCCAGAAGCTTTCTTT
CASSPQVSPEAFF
>TRBV6-5|TRBJ1-3|NA|TRBD1
TGTGCCAGCCTAGCCGGGACAGGCGGAAACACCATATATTTT
CASLAGTGGNTIYF